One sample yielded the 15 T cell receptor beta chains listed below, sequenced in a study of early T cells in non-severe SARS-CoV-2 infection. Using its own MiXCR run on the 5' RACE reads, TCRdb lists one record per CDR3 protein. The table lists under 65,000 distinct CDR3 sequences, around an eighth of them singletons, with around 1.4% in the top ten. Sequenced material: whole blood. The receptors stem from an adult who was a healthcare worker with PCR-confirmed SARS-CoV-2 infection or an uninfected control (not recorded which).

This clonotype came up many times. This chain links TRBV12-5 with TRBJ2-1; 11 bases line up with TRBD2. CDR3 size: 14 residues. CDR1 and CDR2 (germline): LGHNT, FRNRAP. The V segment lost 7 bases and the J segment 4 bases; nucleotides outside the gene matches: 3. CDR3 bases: TGTGCTAGTGCCACTAGCGGGGGATACAATGAGCAGTTCTTC. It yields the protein CASATSGGYNEQFF.

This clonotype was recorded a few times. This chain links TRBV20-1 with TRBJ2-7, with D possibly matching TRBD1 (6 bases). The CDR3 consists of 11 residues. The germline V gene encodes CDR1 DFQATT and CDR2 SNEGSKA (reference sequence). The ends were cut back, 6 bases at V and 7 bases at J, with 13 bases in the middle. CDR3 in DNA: TGCAGTGCCAGGACAGACCGGGAGCAGTACTTC. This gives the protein CSARTDREQYF.

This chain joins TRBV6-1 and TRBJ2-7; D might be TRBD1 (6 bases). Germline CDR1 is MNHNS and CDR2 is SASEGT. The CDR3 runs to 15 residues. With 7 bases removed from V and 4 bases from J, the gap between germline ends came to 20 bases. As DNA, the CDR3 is TGTGCCAGCATGGTTTCGAAGGGACACTTTTACGAGCAGTACTTC. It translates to CASMVSKGHFYEQYF.

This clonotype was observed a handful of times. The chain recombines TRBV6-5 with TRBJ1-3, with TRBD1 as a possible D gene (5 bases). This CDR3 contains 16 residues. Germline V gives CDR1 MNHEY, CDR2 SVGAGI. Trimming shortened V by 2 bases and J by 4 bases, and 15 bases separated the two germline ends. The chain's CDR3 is CASSYQPGTAGNTIYF. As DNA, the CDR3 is TGTGCCAGCAGTTACCAACCAGGGACGGCAGGAAACACCATATATTTT.

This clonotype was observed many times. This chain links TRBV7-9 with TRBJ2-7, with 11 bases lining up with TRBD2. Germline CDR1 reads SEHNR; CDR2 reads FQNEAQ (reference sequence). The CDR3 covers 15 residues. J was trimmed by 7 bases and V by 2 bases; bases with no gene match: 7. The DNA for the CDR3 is TGTGCCAGCAGCTTATCCTCGGGACTAGCGGTTGAGCAGTACTTC. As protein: CASSLSSGLAVEQYF.

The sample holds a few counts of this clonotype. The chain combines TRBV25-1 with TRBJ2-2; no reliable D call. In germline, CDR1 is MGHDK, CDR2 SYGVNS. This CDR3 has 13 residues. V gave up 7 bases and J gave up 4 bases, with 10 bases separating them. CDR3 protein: CASTYSRTGELFF. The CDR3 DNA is TGTGCCAGCACTTATAGCCGCACCGGGGAGCTGTTTTTT.

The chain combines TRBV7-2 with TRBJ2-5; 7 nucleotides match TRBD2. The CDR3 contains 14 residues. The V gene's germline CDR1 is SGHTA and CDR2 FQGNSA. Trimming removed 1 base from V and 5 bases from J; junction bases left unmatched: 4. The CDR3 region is CASSLGLAAETQYF. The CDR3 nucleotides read TGTGCCAGCAGCTTAGGTCTAGCGGCCGAGACCCAGTACTTC.

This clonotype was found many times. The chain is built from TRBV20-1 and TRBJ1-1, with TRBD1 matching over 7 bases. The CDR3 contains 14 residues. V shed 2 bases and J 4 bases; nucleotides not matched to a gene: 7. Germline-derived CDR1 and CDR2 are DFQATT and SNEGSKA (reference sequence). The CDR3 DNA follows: TGCAGTGCTAGAAAGACAGGGCCCGCCACTGAAGCTTTCTTT. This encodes CSARKTGPATEAFF.

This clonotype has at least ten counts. CDR3 DNA: TGTGCCAGCACCGTGGACTTCAACTCCTACGAGCAGTACTTC. This sequence encodes CASTVDFNSYEQYF. The V gene is TRBV6-2 or TRBV6-3, the J gene TRBJ2-7; D is possibly TRBD2 (5 bases). V was clipped by 7 bases and J by 0 bases, with 13 bases between them. CDR3 length: 14 amino acids. Germline-derived CDR1 and CDR2 are MNHEY and SVGEGT.

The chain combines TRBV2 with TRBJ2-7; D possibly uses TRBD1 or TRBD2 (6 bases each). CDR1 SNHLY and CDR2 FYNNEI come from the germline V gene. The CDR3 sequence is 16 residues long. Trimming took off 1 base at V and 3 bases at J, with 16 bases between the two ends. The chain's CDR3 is CASSEGGGLTVYEQYF. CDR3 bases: TGTGCCAGCAGTGAAGGAGGGGGGTTGACTGTCTACGAGCAGTACTTC.

The CDR3 nucleotides read TGTGCCCTCGCCGGCGGGGCGCATAATTCACCCCTCCACTTT. It specifies CALAGGAHNSPLHF. The chain links TRBV24-1 to TRBJ1-6, with D possibly being TRBD1 (5 bases). The germline V gene encodes CDR1 KGHDR and CDR2 SFDVKD. Trimming cost V 12 bases and J 5 bases, with 16 bases left between them. The CDR3 is made up of 14 amino acids.

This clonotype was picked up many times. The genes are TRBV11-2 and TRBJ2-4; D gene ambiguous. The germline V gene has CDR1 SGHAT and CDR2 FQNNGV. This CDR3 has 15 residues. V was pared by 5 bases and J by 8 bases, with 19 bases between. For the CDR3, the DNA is TGTGCCAGCAGCCTAACCGGGCAGGCCTTTGACATTCAGTACTTC. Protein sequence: CASSLTGQAFDIQYF. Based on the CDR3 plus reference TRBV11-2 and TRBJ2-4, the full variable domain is EAGVAQSPRYKIIEKRQSVAFWCNPISGHATLYWYQQILGQGPKLLIQFQNNGVVDDSQLPKDRFSAERLKGVDSTLKIQPAKLEDSAVYLCASSLTGQAFDIQYFGAGTRLSVL.

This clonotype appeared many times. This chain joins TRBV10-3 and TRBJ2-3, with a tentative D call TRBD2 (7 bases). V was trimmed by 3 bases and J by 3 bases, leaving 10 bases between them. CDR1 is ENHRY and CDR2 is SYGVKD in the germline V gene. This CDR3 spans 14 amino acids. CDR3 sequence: CAISDAGATDTQYF. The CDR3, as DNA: TGTGCCATCAGTGATGCGGGGGCTACAGATACGCAGTATTTT.

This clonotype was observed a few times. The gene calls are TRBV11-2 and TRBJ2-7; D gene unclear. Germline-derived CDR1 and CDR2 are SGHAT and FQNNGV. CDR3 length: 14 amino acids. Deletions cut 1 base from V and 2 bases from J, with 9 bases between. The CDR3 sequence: CASSLARRPYEQYF. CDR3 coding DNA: TGTGCCAGCAGCTTAGCTCGACGCCCCTACGAGCAGTACTTC.

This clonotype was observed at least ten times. CDR3 in DNA: TGTGCCAGCAGTGAAAGAGGTCGAGGGGTCAAAGAGACCCAGTACTTC. Translating it yields CASSERGRGVKETQYF. The J gene is TRBJ2-5, the V gene TRBV6-1; the D gene could be TRBD1 or TRBD2 (5 bases each). The CDR3 has 16 amino acids. Germline CDR1 MNHNS, CDR2 SASEGT. V gave up 2 bases and J gave up 3 bases, with 16 bases separating them.